Following are 15 T cell receptor beta chains from one sample sequenced in a study of blood T cell repertoires in COVID-19. The table came from immunoSEQ multiplex PCR; TCRdb's copy has only in-frame clones and leaves some out. The sample consists of 220,000 or so clones, about 87% of them appearing once. Material: PBMCs or T cells enriched from blood (not recorded which). All receptors come from a man between 45 and 60 years old who had been exposed to COVID-19.

This rearrangement joins TRBV5-1 to TRBJ1-6, with D perhaps matching TRBD1 (5 bases). This CDR3 is built from 14 residues. The V gene's germline CDR1 is SGHRS and CDR2 YFSETQ. The V and J ends lost 3 bases and 10 bases respectively, with 14 bases between them. CDR3 loop: CASSWGEFSSPLHF. CDR3 in DNA: TGCGCCAGCAGCTGGGGGGAGTTTAGCTCACCCCTCCACTTT.

The chain links TRBV5-8 to TRBJ2-1; 7 nucleotides align to TRBD1. V dropped 0 bases and J dropped 0; count of bases not matched to a gene: 0. The germline CDR1 and CDR2 sequences are SGHTS and YDEGEE. This CDR3 region has 15 residues. This chain's CDR3 is CASSLGDSSYNEQFF. CDR3 DNA: TGTGCCAGCAGCTTGGGGGACAGCTCCTACAATGAGCAGTTCTTC. The complete variable domain, with remaining parts taken from reference TRBV5-8 and TRBJ2-1, reads EAGVTQSPTHLIKTRGQQATLRCSPISGHTSVYWYQQALGLGLQFLLWYDEGEERNRGNFPPRFSGRQFPNYSSELNVNALELEDSALYLCASSLGDSSYNEQFFGPGTRLTVL.

The V and J genes are TRBV7-3 and TRBJ1-1; perhaps TRBD1 as D (5 bases). The CDR3 covers 13 residues. V was clipped by 9 bases and J by 2 bases, with 13 bases between them. Germline V gene lookup returns CDR1 SGHTA and CDR2 FQGTGA. The CDR3 DNA is TGTGCCAGTTCCCGGGACTATAACACTGAAGCTTTCTTT. Protein product: CASSRDYNTEAFF.

This clone was recorded only once. The CDR3 reads CAIVFGGGTEAFF. Written as DNA, the CDR3 is TGTGCCATCGTCTTCGGGGGAGGCACTGAAGCTTTCTTT. The chain uses TRBV28 and TRBJ1-1; the D gene is possibly TRBD1 (5 bases). V lost 10 bases and J lost 4, with 16 bases in between. Germline V lookup: CDR1 MDHEN, CDR2 SYDVKM. The CDR3 has 13 residues.

J is TRBJ1-1 and V is TRBV27; D perhaps matches TRBD1 (5 bases). Between the trimmed V and J ends, which lost 2 bases and 1 base, there was a span of 8 bases. Germline lookup yields CDR1 MNHEY and CDR2 SMNVEV (reference sequence). The CDR3 length is 14 residues. CDR3 sequence reads: CASSLIGANTEAFF. The DNA of the CDR3 is TGTGCCAGCAGTTTAATAGGGGCGAACACTGAAGCTTTCTTT.

The chain combines TRBV15 with TRBJ2-7; possibly TRBD2 for D (7 bases). From germline, CDR1 is LNHNV and CDR2 YYDKDF (reference sequence). V was clipped by 1 base and J by 4 bases, with 14 bases between them. This CDR3 region has 15 residues. The chain's CDR3 is CATSRAGGFSYEQYF. CDR3 sequence (DNA): TGTGCCACCAGCAGAGCGGGGGGCTTTTCGTACGAGCAGTACTTC.

The gene calls are TRBV7-3 and TRBJ1-4; maybe TRBD1 (5 bases). Germline V gives CDR1 SGHTA, CDR2 FQGTGA. The ends were cut back, 5 bases at V and 8 bases at J, with 24 bases in the middle. The CDR3 is made up of 17 amino acids. CDR3: CASSTRARENPREKLFF. In DNA, the CDR3 is TGTGCCAGCAGCACCAGGGCACGGGAGAACCCGAGGGAAAAACTGTTTTTT.

This chain links TRBV5-1 with TRBJ1-3; a weak D match, TRBD1 (5 bases). The CDR3 has 14 residues. Looked up from germline, CDR1 is SGHRS and CDR2 is YFSETQ. V lost 4 bases and J lost 4, with 12 bases in between. CDR3 loop: CASSSGPGGNTIYF. Here the CDR3 DNA reads TGCGCCAGCAGCAGTGGGCCAGGGGGAAACACCATATATTTT.

The sample holds one count of this clone. The chain links TRBV5-1 to TRBJ1-2, with no clear D. The V end was cut by 1 base, the J end by 3 bases, with 7 bases between. The germline V gene encodes CDR1 SGHRS and CDR2 YFSETQ. The CDR3 spans 13 residues. The CDR3 nucleotides are TGCGCCAGCAGCTTGCGGGAAGACTATGGCTACACCTTC. It is translated as CASSLREDYGYTF.

This clone was seen many times. The chain carries TRBV9 and TRBJ2-7; TRBD2 is a possible D gene (6 bases). Trimming stripped 4 bases from V and 5 bases from J, with 10 bases between. The germline V gene encodes CDR1 SGDLS and CDR2 YYNGEE. The CDR3 runs to 12 residues. CDR3 nucleotide sequence: TGTGCCAGCAGCCCGGGGGTGGACGAGCAGTACTTC. Translated, it gives CASSPGVDEQYF.

The chain joins TRBV19 to TRBJ1-2, with unresolved D. Germline V gene data show CDR1 as LNHDA and CDR2 as SQIVND (reference sequence). V was trimmed by 9 bases and J by 2 bases, leaving 13 bases between them. CDR3 length equals 13 residues. This CDR3 is CASRGLGNYGYTF. The CDR3 DNA reads TGTGCCAGCAGAGGACTGGGAAACTATGGCTACACCTTC.

The chain uses TRBV5-1 and TRBJ2-3; 9 bases are shared with TRBD1. The CDR3 covers 19 residues. V dropped 0 bases and J dropped 2; count of bases not matched to a gene: 13. Germline V gives CDR1 SGHRS, CDR2 YFSETQ. The CDR3 loop is CASSLVRTGEYRYTDTQYF. The CDR3 region has the DNA TGCGCCAGCAGCTTGGTTCGGACAGGGGAATATCGTTACACAGATACGCAGTATTTT.

This sequence joins TRBV24-1 and TRBJ2-3; possible D gene TRBD1, 5 bases. Germline CDR1 and CDR2: KGHDR and SFDVKD. V lost 9 bases to trimming and J lost 2 bases, with 11 bases between them. The CDR3 contains 13 residues. The CDR3 sequence is CATGEQVTDTQYF. The CDR3 DNA reads as TGTGCCACCGGGGAACAGGTCACAGATACGCAGTATTTT.

This chain links TRBV7-9 with TRBJ2-5; TRBD2 aligns across 15 bases. The CDR3 has 17 residues. Germline loops: CDR1 SEHNR, CDR2 FQNEAQ (reference sequence). Germline trimming cut 5 bases from V and 7 bases from J; bases unmatched to any gene: 11. CDR3 region: CASSPGLAGGWRRTQYF. The CDR3 region has the DNA TGTGCCAGCAGCCCTGGACTAGCGGGAGGGTGGAGGAGGACCCAGTACTTC.

The CDR3 sequence is CASSPGQGAGGEQPQHF. CDR3 nucleotides: TGCGCCAGCAGCCCCGGACAGGGGGCAGGGGGAGAACAGCCCCAGCATTTT. The gene calls are TRBV5-1 and TRBJ1-5, with 11 bases fitting TRBD1. Germline lookup yields CDR1 SGHRS and CDR2 YFSETQ. This CDR3 spans 17 amino acids. The trim removed 4 bases at V and 7 bases at J, leaving 13 bases unmatched.